Below, one T cell receptor beta chain is given with its context. Its antigen is as yet unknown. The source of the sample is a study of T cells after yellow fever vaccination. Overall study context: Preparing low-cell-number fractions relied on SMART-Seq v4 Ultra Low Input. Study results and limitations: There was a small share of clonotypes that showed up in both the CD4 and CD8 compartments. The secondary response showed a weaker magnitude and a faster peak, day 5 versus 15. Post-booster repertoires again held most primary-vaccination clones (about 95% CD4, roughly 89% CD8).

V shed 10 bases, J shed 1 base, and the junction held 7 bases outside the gene matches. The V gene's germline CDR1 is SEHNR and CDR2 FQNEAQ (reference sequence). CDR3 size: 13 residues. From the 5' RACE reads, TCRdb called clonotypes with MiXCR, one entry per CDR3 protein. The sample lists hundreds of thousands of distinct CDR3 sequences; roughly an eighth were seen once. The receptor's source is a man between 25 and 39 years old who received the YFV17D yellow fever vaccine. The sequenced sample was PBMCs, obtained on the day of the yellow fever booster vaccination. The V and J genes are TRBV7-9 and TRBJ2-7; TRBD1 matches 7 bases. CDR3 in amino acids: CATRPGQSYEQYF. CDR3 in DNA: TGTGCCACCCGTCCGGGACAGTCCTACGAGCAGTACTTC.